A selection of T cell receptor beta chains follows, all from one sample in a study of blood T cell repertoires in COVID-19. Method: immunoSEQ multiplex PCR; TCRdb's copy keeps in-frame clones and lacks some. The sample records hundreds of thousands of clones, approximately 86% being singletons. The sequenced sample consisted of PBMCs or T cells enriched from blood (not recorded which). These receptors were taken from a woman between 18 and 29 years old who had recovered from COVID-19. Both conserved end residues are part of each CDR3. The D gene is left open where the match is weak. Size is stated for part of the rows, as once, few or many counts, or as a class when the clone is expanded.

CDR3 DNA: TGTGCCAGCAGCACAGACAGGGTGGTCTATGGCTACACCTTC; CDR3 protein: CASSTDRVVYGYTF; D gene: TRBD1; V gene: TRBV11-2; J gene: TRBJ1-2; clone size: NA
CDR3 DNA: TGTGCCAGCAGCGAACAACTAGCGGGGGGAGGACAAGATACGCAGTATTTT; CDR3 protein: CASSEQLAGGGQDTQYF; D gene: TRBD2; V gene: TRBV9; J gene: TRBJ2-3; clone size: NA
CDR3 DNA: TGTGCCAGCAGACGGACTCATAATTCACCCCTCCACTTT; CDR3 protein: CASRRTHNSPLHF; D gene: NA; V gene: TRBV28; J gene: TRBJ1-6; clone size: NA
CDR3 DNA: TGTGCCAGCTCACCTCGCTCGGACACCCTTAACTATGGCTACACCTTC; CDR3 protein: CASSPRSDTLNYGYTF; D gene: NA; V gene: TRBV18; J gene: TRBJ1-2; clone size: NA
CDR3 DNA: TGTGCCAGCAGCCCAGCCGGGGGGCTTGGCTACACCTTC; CDR3 protein: CASSPAGGLGYTF; D gene: NA; V gene: TRBV3-1/TRBV3-2; J gene: TRBJ1-2; clone size: NA
CDR3 DNA: TGTGCCAGCTCAATACAAACAGGGGATCTCTATGGCTACACCTTC; CDR3 protein: CASSIQTGDLYGYTF; D gene: TRBD1; V gene: TRBV7-2; J gene: TRBJ1-2; clone size: NA
CDR3 DNA: TGTGCCAGCACTTCGAGTTCAAATTCACCCCTCCACTTT; CDR3 protein: CASTSSSNSPLHF; D gene: NA; V gene: TRBV28; J gene: TRBJ1-6; clone size: NA
CDR3 DNA: TGTGCCAGCAGTACAGCCGGGACAGGGTATCTTTCTAGCACAGATACGCAGTATTTT; CDR3 protein: CASSTAGTGYLSSTDTQYF; D gene: TRBD1; V gene: TRBV28; J gene: TRBJ2-3; clone size: NA
CDR3 DNA: TGTGCCAGCAGCTTGTTCTCTAGCGCGTTCCAAGAGACCCAGTACTTC; CDR3 protein: CASSLFSSAFQETQYF; D gene: NA; V gene: TRBV5-4; J gene: TRBJ2-5; clone size: NA
CDR3 DNA: TGTGCCAGCAGCAGAGAAGCGGGATCAAGAAACGAGCAGTACTTC; CDR3 protein: CASSREAGSRNEQYF; D gene: TRBD2; V gene: TRBV7-2; J gene: TRBJ2-7; clone size: once
CDR3 DNA: TGTGCCAGCAGCTTAGATGCGCCTGAGCAGTTCTTC; CDR3 protein: CASSLDAPEQFF; D gene: NA; V gene: TRBV7-9; J gene: TRBJ2-1; clone size: NA
CDR3 DNA: TGTGCCAGCAGCGAAGGACAGGGTGGTCCCTATTCACCCCTCCACTTT; CDR3 protein: CASSEGQGGPYSPLHF; D gene: TRBD1; V gene: TRBV5-6; J gene: TRBJ1-6; clone size: NA
CDR3 DNA: TGTGCCAGCAGTTTCATGACCGGGTATGGCTACACCTTC; CDR3 protein: CASSFMTGYGYTF; D gene: NA; V gene: TRBV28; J gene: TRBJ1-2; clone size: once
CDR3 DNA: TGTGCCAGCAGCCAAGATCCTACTAGCGGGAGGGCCGGGCAAAAGACCCAGTACTTC; CDR3 protein: CASSQDPTSGRAGQKTQYF; D gene: TRBD2; V gene: TRBV4-2; J gene: TRBJ2-5; clone size: NA
CDR3 DNA: TGTGCCAGCAGCGAGAGCCAGTTCTTC; CDR3 protein: CASSESQFF; D gene: NA; V gene: TRBV7-9; J gene: TRBJ2-1; clone size: NA
CDR3 DNA: TGTGCCAGCAGCTTAGGACTAGGGTACGCAGATACGCAGTATTTT; CDR3 protein: CASSLGLGYADTQYF; D gene: NA; V gene: TRBV7-2; J gene: TRBJ2-3; clone size: NA
CDR3 DNA: TGTGCCAGCAGTTTAGCCCGAAACAGGGGTTTTTGGGAGACCCAGTACTTC; CDR3 protein: CASSLARNRGFWETQYF; D gene: TRBD1; V gene: TRBV28; J gene: TRBJ2-5; clone size: NA
CDR3 DNA: TGTGCCAGCAGCCTCCTGGCCAGGAGCGGGGGGAACAATGAGCAGTTCTTC; CDR3 protein: CASSLLARSGGNNEQFF; D gene: TRBD2; V gene: TRBV9; J gene: TRBJ2-1; clone size: NA
CDR3 DNA: TGTGCCAGCAGCCCCGGGGGGGCGGGCGCATCCTACGAGCAGTACTTC; CDR3 protein: CASSPGGAGASYEQYF; D gene: TRBD2; V gene: TRBV6-2/TRBV6-3; J gene: TRBJ2-7; clone size: NA
CDR3 DNA: TGCGCCAGCAGCCCGGGACAGGGCAAATCAACTAATGAAAAACTGTTTTTT; CDR3 protein: CASSPGQGKSTNEKLFF; D gene: TRBD1; V gene: TRBV4-1; J gene: TRBJ1-4; clone size: NA
CDR3 DNA: TGTGCCAGCAGTGTGCGACAATCAAATGAAGCTTTCTTT; CDR3 protein: CASSVRQSNEAFF; D gene: NA; V gene: TRBV2; J gene: TRBJ1-1; clone size: NA
CDR3 DNA: TGTGCCAGCAGCCCAGCGGGGGCTGGAAACACCATATATTTT; CDR3 protein: CASSPAGAGNTIYF; D gene: NA; V gene: TRBV27; J gene: TRBJ1-3; clone size: NA
CDR3 DNA: TGTGCCAGCAGCCAAGATACGGGGTGGACTGAAGCTTTCTTT; CDR3 protein: CASSQDTGWTEAFF; D gene: NA; V gene: TRBV14; J gene: TRBJ1-1; clone size: once
CDR3 DNA: TGTGCCACCAGCAGAGATGTTTTAACAGATGGGACCCAGTACTTC; CDR3 protein: CATSRDVLTDGTQYF; D gene: NA; V gene: TRBV15; J gene: TRBJ2-5; clone size: NA
CDR3 DNA: TGCGCCAGCAGCCAAGATCTTATTAGGCAGGGTAACACTGAAGCTTTCTTT; CDR3 protein: CASSQDLIRQGNTEAFF; D gene: NA; V gene: TRBV4-3; J gene: TRBJ1-1; clone size: NA
CDR3 DNA: TGTGCCAGCAGCCAAGATCCGGGGGGGCTCACAGATACGCAGTATTTT; CDR3 protein: CASSQDPGGLTDTQYF; D gene: TRBD2; V gene: TRBV4-2; J gene: TRBJ2-3; clone size: NA
CDR3 DNA: TGTGCCAGCAGCAAAGTGTGGCTAGCGGGGGGGGAGCTGTTTTTT; CDR3 protein: CASSKVWLAGGELFF; D gene: NA; V gene: TRBV21-1; J gene: TRBJ2-2; clone size: NA
CDR3 DNA: TGTGCCAGCCAAATCACAGATACGCAGTATTTT; CDR3 protein: CASQITDTQYF; D gene: NA; V gene: TRBV12-3/TRBV12-4; J gene: TRBJ2-3; clone size: once
CDR3 DNA: TGTGCCACCAGCAGAGATCAGGGCCTCGGGGATACGCAGTATTTT; CDR3 protein: CATSRDQGLGDTQYF; D gene: NA; V gene: TRBV15; J gene: TRBJ2-3; clone size: NA
CDR3 DNA: TGTGCCAGCAGCCCCCCGGGAGCGGGGGTTGAGACCCAGTACTTC; CDR3 protein: CASSPPGAGVETQYF; D gene: TRBD2; V gene: TRBV4-2; J gene: TRBJ2-5; clone size: NA
CDR3 DNA: TGCAGCGTTGGGTCCGGGACTGTCCATGAGCAGTTCTTC; CDR3 protein: CSVGSGTVHEQFF; D gene: NA; V gene: TRBV29-1; J gene: TRBJ2-1; clone size: NA
CDR3 DNA: TGTGCCAGCAGCCGCTACGGAGGGGGCGCCTACGAGCAGTACTTC; CDR3 protein: CASSRYGGGAYEQYF; D gene: NA; V gene: TRBV7-2; J gene: TRBJ2-7; clone size: NA
CDR3 DNA: TGTGCCAGCAAACCGGGACAGGGTGGTGGCTACACCTTC; CDR3 protein: CASKPGQGGGYTF; D gene: TRBD1; V gene: TRBV28; J gene: TRBJ1-2; clone size: NA
CDR3 DNA: TGCAGTGCTAGTATGAGGCGGGGATACAATGAGCAGTTCTTC; CDR3 protein: CSASMRRGYNEQFF; D gene: NA; V gene: TRBV20-1; J gene: TRBJ2-1; clone size: NA
CDR3 DNA: TGTGCCATCTCGGGGTTCAGGTATGACCCAGATACGCAGTATTTT; CDR3 protein: CAISGFRYDPDTQYF; D gene: NA; V gene: TRBV10-3; J gene: TRBJ2-3; clone size: NA
CDR3 DNA: TGTGCCAGCAGCCGGTCACAACAGGCCTACGAGCAGTACTTC; CDR3 protein: CASSRSQQAYEQYF; D gene: NA; V gene: TRBV7-2; J gene: TRBJ2-7; clone size: NA
CDR3 DNA: TGTGCCAGCAGCCTGGAGACAGGGGTGGTGACTGAAGCTTTCTTT; CDR3 protein: CASSLETGVVTEAFF; D gene: TRBD1; V gene: TRBV7-9; J gene: TRBJ1-1; clone size: NA
CDR3 DNA: TGTGCCAGCAGCTACAGGGGCGGAAATCAGCCCCAGCATTTT; CDR3 protein: CASSYRGGNQPQHF; D gene: TRBD1; V gene: TRBV27; J gene: TRBJ1-5; clone size: NA